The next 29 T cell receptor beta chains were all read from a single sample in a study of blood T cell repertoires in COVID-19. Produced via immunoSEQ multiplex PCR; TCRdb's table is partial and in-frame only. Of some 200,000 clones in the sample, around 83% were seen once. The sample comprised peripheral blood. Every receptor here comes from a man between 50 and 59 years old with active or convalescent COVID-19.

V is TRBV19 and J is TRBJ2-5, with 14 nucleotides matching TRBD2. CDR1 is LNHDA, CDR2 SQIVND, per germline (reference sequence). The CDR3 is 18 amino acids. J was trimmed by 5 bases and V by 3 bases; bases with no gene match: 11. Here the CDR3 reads CASSMVGTSGGRRETQYF. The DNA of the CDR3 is TGTGCCAGTAGTATGGTAGGGACTAGCGGGGGCCGGAGGGAGACCCAGTACTTC.

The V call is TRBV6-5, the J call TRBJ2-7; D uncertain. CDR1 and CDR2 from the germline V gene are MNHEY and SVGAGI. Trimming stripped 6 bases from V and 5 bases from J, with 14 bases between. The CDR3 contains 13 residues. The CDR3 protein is CASRVPSRHEQYV. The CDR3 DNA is TGTGCCAGCAGGGTCCCCTCGAGGCACGAGCAGTACGTC.

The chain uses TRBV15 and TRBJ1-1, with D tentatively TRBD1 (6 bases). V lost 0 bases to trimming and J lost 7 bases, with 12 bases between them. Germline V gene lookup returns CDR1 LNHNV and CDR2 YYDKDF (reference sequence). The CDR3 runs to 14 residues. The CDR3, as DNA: TGTGCCACCAGCAGAGACAGGGGAGGGGGTGAAGCTTTCTTT. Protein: CATSRDRGGGEAFF.

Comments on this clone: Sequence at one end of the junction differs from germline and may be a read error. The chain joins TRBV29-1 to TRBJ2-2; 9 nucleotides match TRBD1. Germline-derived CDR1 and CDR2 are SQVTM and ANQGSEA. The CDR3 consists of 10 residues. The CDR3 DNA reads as TGCAGCGTTCAGACAGGGGGGCTGTTTTTT. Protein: CSVQTGGLFF.

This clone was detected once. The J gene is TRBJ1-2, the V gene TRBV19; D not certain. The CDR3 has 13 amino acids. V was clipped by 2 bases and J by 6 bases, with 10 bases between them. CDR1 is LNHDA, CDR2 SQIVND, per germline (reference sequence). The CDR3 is CASSIIERDGYTF. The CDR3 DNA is TGTGCCAGTAGTATAATAGAAAGAGATGGCTACACCTTC.

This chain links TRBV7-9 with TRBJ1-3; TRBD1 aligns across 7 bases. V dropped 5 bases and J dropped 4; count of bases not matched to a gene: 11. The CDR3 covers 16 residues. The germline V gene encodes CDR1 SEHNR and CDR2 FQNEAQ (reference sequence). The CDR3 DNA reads TGTGCCAGCAGCCCCCGACAGGGCACGGTCGGAAACACCATATATTTT. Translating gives CASSPRQGTVGNTIYF. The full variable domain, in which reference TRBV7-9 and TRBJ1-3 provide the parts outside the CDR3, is DTGVSQNPRHKITKRGQNVTFRCDPISEHNRLYWYRQTLGQGPEFLTYFQNEAQLEKSRLLSDRFSAERPKGSFSTLEIQRTEQGDSAMYLCASSPRQGTVGNTIYFGEGSWLTVV.

The CDR3 is CAISDPRGGMGEKLFF. In nucleotides, the CDR3 is TGTGCCATCAGTGACCCTCGGGGGGGGATGGGTGAAAAACTGTTTTTT. V is TRBV10-3 and J is TRBJ1-4, with a weak D call TRBD1 (5 bases). Germline assignment: CDR1 ENHRY and CDR2 SYGVKD. The V gene lost 3 bases and the J gene lost 7 bases, with 18 bases spanning the gap. There are 16 residues in the CDR3.

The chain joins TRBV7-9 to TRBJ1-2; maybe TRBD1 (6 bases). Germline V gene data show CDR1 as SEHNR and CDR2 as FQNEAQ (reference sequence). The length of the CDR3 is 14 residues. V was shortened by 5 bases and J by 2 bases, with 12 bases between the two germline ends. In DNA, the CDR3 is TGTGCCAGCAGCACCTGGACAGAGAACTATGGCTACACCTTC. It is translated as CASSTWTENYGYTF.

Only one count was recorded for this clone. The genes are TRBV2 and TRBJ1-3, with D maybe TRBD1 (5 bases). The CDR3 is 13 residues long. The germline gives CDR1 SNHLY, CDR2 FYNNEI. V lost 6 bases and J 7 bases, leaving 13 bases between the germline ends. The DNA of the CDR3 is TGTGCCAGCAGCCAGGGTCCCGGGAACACCATATATTTT. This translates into CASSQGPGNTIYF.

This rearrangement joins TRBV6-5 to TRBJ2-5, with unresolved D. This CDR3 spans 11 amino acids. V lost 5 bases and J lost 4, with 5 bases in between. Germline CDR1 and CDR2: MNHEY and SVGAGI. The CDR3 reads CASSPGETQYF. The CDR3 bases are TGTGCCAGCAGTCCGGGAGAGACCCAGTACTTC.

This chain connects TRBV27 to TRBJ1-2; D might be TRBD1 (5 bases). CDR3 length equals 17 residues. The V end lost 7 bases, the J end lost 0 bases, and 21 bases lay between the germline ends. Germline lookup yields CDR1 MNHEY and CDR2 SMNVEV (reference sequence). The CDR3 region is CASTQRLGVEANYGYTF. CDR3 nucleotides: TGTGCCAGCACCCAACGGCTAGGGGTTGAAGCTAACTATGGCTACACCTTC.

CDR3 sequence reads: CASSSDREVGNTIYF. The CDR3 coding sequence is TGTGCCAGCAGCTCGGACAGGGAGGTTGGAAACACCATATATTTT. The chain joins TRBV7-9 to TRBJ1-3, with 8 bases that match TRBD1. Germline assignment: CDR1 SEHNR and CDR2 FQNEAQ (reference sequence). The J segment lost 3 bases and the V segment lost 4 bases, leaving 5 bases of the junction unmatched. The CDR3 spans 15 residues.

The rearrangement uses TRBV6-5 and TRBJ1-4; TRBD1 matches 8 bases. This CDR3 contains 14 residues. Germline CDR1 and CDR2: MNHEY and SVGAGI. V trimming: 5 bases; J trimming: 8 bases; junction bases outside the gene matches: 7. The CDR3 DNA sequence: TGTGCCAGCAGTCAGGACAGGGTTCAGGAAAAACTGTTTTTT. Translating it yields CASSQDRVQEKLFF.

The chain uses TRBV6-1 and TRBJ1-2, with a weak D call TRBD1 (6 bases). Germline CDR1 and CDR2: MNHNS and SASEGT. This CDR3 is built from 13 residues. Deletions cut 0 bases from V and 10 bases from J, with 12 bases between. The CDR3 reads CASSEAGGTHYTF. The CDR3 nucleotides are TGTGCCAGCAGTGAAGCGGGGGGGACACACTACACCTTC.

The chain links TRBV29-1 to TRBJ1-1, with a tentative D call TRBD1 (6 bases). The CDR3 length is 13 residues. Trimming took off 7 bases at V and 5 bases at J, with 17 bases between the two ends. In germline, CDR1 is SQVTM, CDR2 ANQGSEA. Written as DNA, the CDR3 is TGCAGCGGAGGACAGAATATGAGGACTGAAGCTTTCTTT. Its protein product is CSGGQNMRTEAFF.

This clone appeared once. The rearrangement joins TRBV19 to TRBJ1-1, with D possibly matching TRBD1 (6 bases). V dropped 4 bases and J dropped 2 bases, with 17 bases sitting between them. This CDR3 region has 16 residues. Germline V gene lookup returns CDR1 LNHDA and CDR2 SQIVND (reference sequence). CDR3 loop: CASSTGARGVNTEAFF. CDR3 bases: TGTGCCAGTAGTACAGGGGCGAGGGGCGTCAACACTGAAGCTTTCTTT.

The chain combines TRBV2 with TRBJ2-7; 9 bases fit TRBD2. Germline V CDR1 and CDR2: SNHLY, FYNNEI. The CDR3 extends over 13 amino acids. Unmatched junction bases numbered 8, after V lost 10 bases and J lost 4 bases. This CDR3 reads CANRGAGGYEQYF. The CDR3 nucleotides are TGTGCCAACCGGGGGGCGGGAGGGTACGAGCAGTACTTC.

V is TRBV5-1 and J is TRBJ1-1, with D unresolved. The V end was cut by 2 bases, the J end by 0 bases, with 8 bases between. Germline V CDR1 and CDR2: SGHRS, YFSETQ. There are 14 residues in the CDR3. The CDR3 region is CASSFSGVNTEAFF. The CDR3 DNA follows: TGCGCCAGCAGCTTCAGCGGGGTGAACACTGAAGCTTTCTTT.

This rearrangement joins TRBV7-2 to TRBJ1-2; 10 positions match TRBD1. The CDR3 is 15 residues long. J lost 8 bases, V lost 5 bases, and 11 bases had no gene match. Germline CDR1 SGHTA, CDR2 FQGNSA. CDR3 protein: CASSPIVGQGNGYTF. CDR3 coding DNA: TGTGCCAGCAGCCCAATAGTGGGACAGGGGAACGGCTACACCTTC.

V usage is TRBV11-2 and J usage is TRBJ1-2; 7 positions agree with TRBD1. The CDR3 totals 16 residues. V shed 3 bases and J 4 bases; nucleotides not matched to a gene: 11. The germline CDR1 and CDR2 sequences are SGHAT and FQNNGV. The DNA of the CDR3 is TGTGCCAGCAGCTTCAACCCCCGGACAGGACCCTATGGCTACACCTTC. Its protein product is CASSFNPRTGPYGYTF.

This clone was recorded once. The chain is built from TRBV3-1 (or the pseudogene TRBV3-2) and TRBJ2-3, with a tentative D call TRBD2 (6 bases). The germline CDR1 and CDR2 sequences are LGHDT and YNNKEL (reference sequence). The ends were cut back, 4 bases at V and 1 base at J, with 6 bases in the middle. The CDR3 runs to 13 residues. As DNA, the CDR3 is TGTGCCAGCAGCCGCGGGGGCACAGATACGCAGTATTTT. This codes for CASSRGGTDTQYF.

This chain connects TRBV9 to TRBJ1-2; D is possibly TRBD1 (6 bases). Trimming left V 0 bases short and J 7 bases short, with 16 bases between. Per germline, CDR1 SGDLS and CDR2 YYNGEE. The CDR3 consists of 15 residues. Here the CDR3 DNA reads TGTGCCAGCAGCGTAGCTAGTACAGGGATTGGTGGCTACACCTTC. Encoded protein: CASSVASTGIGGYTF. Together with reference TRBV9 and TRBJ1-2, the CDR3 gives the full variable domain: DSGVTQTPKHLITATGQRVTLRCSPRSGDLSVYWYQQSLDQGLQFLIQYYNGEERAKGNILERFSAQQFPDLHSELNLSSLELGDSALYFCASSVASTGIGGYTFGSGTRLTVV.

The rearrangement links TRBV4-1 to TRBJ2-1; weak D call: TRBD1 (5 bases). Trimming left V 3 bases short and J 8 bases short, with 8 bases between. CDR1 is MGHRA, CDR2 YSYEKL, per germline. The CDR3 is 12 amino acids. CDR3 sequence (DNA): TGCGCCAGCAGCCAGATGACAGATGAGCAGTTCTTC. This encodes CASSQMTDEQFF.

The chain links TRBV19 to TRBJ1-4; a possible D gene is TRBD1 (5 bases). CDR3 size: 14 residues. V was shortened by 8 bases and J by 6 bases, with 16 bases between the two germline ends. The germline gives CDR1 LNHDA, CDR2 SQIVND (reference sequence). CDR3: CASSQVVFDEKLFF. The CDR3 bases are TGTGCCAGTTCACAGGTAGTCTTCGATGAAAAACTGTTTTTT.

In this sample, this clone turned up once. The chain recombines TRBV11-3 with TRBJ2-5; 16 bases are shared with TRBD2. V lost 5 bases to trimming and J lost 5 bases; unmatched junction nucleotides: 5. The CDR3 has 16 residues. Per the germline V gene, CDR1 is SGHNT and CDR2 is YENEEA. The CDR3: CASSPGLAGGLETQYF. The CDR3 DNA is TGTGCCAGCAGCCCGGGACTAGCGGGAGGGCTTGAGACCCAGTACTTC.

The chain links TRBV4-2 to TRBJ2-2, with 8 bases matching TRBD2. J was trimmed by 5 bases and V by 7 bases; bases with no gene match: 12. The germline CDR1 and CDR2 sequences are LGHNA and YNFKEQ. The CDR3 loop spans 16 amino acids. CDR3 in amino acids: CASNLRSGSFTGELFF. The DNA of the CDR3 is TGTGCCAGCAACCTTAGGAGCGGGAGTTTTACCGGGGAGCTGTTTTTT.

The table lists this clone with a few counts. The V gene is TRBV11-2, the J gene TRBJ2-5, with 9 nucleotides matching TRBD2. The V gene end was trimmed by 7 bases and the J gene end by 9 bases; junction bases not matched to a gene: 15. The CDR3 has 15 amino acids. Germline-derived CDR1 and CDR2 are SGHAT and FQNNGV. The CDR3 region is CASNRAGGFLEAQYF. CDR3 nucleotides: TGTGCCAGCAACCGAGCGGGGGGCTTCCTCGAGGCCCAGTACTTC. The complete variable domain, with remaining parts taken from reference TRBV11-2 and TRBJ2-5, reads EAGVAQSPRYKIIEKRQSVAFWCNPISGHATLYWYQQILGQGPKLLIQFQNNGVVDDSQLPKDRFSAERLKGVDSTLKIQPAKLEDSAVYLCASNRAGGFLEAQYFGPGTRLLVL.

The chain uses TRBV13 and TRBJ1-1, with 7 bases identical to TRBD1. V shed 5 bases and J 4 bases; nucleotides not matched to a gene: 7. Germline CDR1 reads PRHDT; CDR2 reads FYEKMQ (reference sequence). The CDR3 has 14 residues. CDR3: CASSIPRGSTEAFF. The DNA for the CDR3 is TGTGCCAGCAGCATCCCCAGGGGGAGCACTGAAGCTTTCTTT. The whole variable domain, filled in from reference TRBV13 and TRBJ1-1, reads AAGVIQSPRHLIKEKRETATLKCYPIPRHDTVYWYQQGPGQDPQFLISFYEKMQSDKGSIPDRFSAQQFSDYHSELNMSSLELGDSALYFCASSIPRGSTEAFFGQGTRLTVV.

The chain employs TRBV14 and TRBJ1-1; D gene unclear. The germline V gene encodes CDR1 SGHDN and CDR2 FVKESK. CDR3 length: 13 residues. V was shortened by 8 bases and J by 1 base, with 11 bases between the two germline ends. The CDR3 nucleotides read TGTGCCAGCTCCGGGGTGGCGAACACTGAAGCTTTCTTT. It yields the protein CASSGVANTEAFF.